This T cell receptor beta chain was recovered during a study of a mutant IDH1 vaccine in newly diagnosed glioma. Study-wide context: Earlier care involved radiotherapy, temozolomide, or both, and the majority received both. Visit V12 was scheduled at week 35 and visit V13 at week 47.

Trimming pared 1 base from V and 4 bases from J, leaving 4 bases between. The germline V gene encodes CDR1 SNHLY and CDR2 FYNNEI. This CDR3 region has 12 residues. As concerns this clone: The antigen remains unidentified.

Only in-frame clones appear in the TCRdb table, and some are missing; sequencing was by immunoSEQ multiplex PCR. The table records about 34,000 clones, about 93% of them present only once. The time point here: week 47, end of study. Topical imiquimod accompanied each vaccine dose, which consisted of 300 ug of mutant IDH1 20-mer peptide. Eight vaccinations reached patients in weeks 1, 3, 5, 7, 11, 15, 19 and 23. Every donor had a new WHO grade 3 or 4 astrocytoma that was IDH1-mutant, with loss of nuclear ATRX. The chain recombines TRBV2 with TRBJ1-2; D unresolved. The sample in question was PBMCs, obtained from a glioma patient whose treatment included an IDH1 peptide vaccine. The receptor was derived from a woman aged 40 to 50 with glioma. The CDR3 DNA reads TGTGCCAGCAGTGAAGAAAGCTATGGCTACACCTTC. This sequence encodes CASSEESYGYTF.